Shown below are 5 T cell receptor beta chains from a single sample sequenced in a study of CD4 T cells in relation to SARS-CoV-2 and coronaviruses. Before the COVID-19 pandemic, during about 2010-2018, CD4+ T cells were taken from unexposed donors. TCRdb keeps only in-frame clones here, not all; method: immunoSEQ multiplex PCR. Seen here are roughly 57,000 clones, roughly 90% observed once, and the top ten hold roughly 1.5%. The sequencing sample was made of memory CD4+ T cells from PBMCs. All receptors come from a human donor in good health.

As for this clone: One end of the junction is discordant with germline, which a read error may explain. J is TRBJ2-7 and V is TRBV18; 7 bases line up with TRBD1. The CDR3 is 14 residues long. Germline lookup yields CDR1 KGHSH and CDR2 LQKENI. The CDR3 DNA is TGTGCCAGCTCCCCACAAAGGGGGCCCAACGAGCAGTACTTC. It translates to CASSPQRGPNEQYF.

The V call is TRBV3-1 (or the pseudogene TRBV3-2), the J call TRBJ1-3; TRBD1 might be the D (6 bases). The ends were cut back, 5 bases at V and 2 bases at J, with 13 bases in the middle. This CDR3 region has 15 residues. Germline CDR1 reads LGHDT; CDR2 reads YNNKEL (reference sequence). CDR3 nucleotides: TGTGCCAGCAGCGACCAGGCAGGGGCTGGAAACACCATATATTTT. This encodes CASSDQAGAGNTIYF.

The chain links TRBV28 to TRBJ1-2, with D possibly matching TRBD1 (6 bases). V was clipped by 4 bases and J by 5 bases, with 17 bases between them. Per germline, CDR1 MDHEN and CDR2 SYDVKM. The CDR3 consists of 15 residues. CDR3 DNA: TGTGCCAGCAGTTCACCGACCGGGGGGGCGTATGGCTACACCTTC. Protein sequence: CASSSPTGGAYGYTF.

This clone was seen just once. The chain carries TRBV10-2 and TRBJ2-7; 7 nucleotides match TRBD1. The CDR3 covers 14 residues. Germline trimming cut 7 bases from V and 0 bases from J; bases unmatched to any gene: 6. CDR1 and CDR2 (germline): WSHSY, SAAADI. In DNA, the CDR3 is TGCGCCAGCAAATATTCAGGGGGCTCCTACGAGCAGTACTTC. Its translation: CASKYSGGSYEQYF.

The gene calls are TRBV28 and TRBJ2-1; D remains ambiguous. Per the germline V gene, CDR1 is MDHEN and CDR2 is SYDVKM. V was clipped by 2 bases and J by 0 bases, with 2 bases between them. This CDR3 has 13 amino acids. The CDR3, as DNA: TGTGCCAGCAGTTTAGGCTCCTACAATGAGCAGTTCTTC. Encoded protein: CASSLGSYNEQFF.